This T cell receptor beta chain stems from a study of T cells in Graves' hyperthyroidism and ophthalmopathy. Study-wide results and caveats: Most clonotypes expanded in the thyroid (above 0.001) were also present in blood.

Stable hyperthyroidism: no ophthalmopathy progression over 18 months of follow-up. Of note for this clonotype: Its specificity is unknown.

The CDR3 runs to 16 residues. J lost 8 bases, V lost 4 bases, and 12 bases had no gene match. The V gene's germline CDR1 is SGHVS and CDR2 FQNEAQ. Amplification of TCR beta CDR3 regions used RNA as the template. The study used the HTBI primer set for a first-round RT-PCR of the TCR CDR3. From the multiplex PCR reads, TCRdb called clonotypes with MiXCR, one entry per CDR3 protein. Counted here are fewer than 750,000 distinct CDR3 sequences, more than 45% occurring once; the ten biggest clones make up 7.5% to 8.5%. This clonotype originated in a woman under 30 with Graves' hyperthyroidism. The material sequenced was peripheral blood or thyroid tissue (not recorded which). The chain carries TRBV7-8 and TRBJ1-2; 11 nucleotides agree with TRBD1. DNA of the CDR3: TGTGCCAGCAGCTCCCGGACAGGGGGCGCAGGTGGCGGCTACACCTTC. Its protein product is CASSSRTGGAGGGYTF.